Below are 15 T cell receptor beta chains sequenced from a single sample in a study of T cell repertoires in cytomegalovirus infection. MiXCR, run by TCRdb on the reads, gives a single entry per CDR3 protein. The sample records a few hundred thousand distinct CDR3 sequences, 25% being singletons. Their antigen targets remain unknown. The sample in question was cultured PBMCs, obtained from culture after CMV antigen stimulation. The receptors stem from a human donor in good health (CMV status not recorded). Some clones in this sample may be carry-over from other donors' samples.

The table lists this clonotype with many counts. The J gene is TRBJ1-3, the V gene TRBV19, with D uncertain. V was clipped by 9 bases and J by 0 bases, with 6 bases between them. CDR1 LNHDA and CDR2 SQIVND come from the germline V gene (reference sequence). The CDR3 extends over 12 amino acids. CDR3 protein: CASGYSGNTIYF. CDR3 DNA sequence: TGTGCCAGCGGGTACTCTGGAAACACCATATATTTT.

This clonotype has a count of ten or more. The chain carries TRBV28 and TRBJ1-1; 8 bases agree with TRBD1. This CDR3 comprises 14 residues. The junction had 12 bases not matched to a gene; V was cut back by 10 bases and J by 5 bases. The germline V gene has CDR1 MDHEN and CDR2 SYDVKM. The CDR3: CAIRGQVGITEAFF. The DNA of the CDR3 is TGTGCCATACGGGGACAGGTGGGGATTACTGAAGCTTTCTTT. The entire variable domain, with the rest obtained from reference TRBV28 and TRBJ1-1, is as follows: DVKVTQSSRYLVKRTGEKVFLECVQDMDHENMFWYRQDPGLGLRLIYFSYDVKMKEKGDIPEGYSVSREKKERFSLILESASTNQTSMYLCAIRGQVGITEAFFGQGTRLTVV.

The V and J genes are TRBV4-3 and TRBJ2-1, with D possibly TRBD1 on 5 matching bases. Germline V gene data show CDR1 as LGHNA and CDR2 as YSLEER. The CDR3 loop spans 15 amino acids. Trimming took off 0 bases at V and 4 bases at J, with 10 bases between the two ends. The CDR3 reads CASSQDGQGYNEQFF. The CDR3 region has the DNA TGCGCCAGCAGCCAAGATGGGCAGGGTTACAATGAGCAGTTCTTC.

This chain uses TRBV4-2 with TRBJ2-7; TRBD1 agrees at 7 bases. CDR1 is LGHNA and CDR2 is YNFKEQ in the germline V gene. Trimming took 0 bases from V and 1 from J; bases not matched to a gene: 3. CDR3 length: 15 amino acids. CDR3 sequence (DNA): TGTGCCAGCAGCCAAGAACGGGACAGTTCCTACGAGCAGTACTTC. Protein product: CASSQERDSSYEQYF.

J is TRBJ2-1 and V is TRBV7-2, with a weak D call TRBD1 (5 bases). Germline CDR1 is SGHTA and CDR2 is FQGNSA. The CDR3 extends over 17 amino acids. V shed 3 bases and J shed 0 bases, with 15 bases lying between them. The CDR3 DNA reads TGTGCCAGCAGCTTTCTTTTGGGGCATCCCTCCTACAATGAGCAGTTCTTC. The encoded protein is CASSFLLGHPSYNEQFF.

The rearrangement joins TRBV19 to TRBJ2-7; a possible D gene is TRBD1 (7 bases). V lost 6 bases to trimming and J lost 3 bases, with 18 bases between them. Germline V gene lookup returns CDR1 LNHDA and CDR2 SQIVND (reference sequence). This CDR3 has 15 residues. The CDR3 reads CASSQTTRGLYEQYV. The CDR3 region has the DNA TGTGCCAGTAGCCAGACGACTAGGGGGCTCTACGAGCAGTACGTC.

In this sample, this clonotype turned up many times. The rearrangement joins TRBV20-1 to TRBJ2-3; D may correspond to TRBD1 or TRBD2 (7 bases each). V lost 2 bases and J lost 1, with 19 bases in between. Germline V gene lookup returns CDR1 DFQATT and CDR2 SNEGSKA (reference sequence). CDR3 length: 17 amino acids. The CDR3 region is CSARSGTAGLRTDTQYF. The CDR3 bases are TGCAGTGCTAGATCCGGGACAGCGGGACTCCGCACAGATACGCAGTATTTT.

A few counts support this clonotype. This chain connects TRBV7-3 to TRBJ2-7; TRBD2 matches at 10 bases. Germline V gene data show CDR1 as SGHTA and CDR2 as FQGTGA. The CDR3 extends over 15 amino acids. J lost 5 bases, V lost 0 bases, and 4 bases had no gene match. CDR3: CASSLTTLAGDEQYF. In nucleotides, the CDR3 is TGTGCCAGCAGCTTAACGACCCTAGCGGGAGACGAGCAGTACTTC.

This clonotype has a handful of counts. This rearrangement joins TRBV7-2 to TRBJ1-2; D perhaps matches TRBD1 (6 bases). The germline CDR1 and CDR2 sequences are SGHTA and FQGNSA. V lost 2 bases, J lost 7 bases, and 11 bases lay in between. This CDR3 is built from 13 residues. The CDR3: CASSLWSGAGYTF. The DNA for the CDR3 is TGTGCCAGCAGCTTATGGTCAGGGGCTGGCTACACCTTC.

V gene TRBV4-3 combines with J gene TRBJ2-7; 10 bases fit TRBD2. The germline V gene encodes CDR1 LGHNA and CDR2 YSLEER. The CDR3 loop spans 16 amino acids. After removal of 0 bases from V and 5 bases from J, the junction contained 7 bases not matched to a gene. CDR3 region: CASSQERLAGAHEQYF. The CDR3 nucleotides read TGCGCCAGCAGCCAAGAACGCCTAGCGGGAGCTCACGAGCAGTACTTC.

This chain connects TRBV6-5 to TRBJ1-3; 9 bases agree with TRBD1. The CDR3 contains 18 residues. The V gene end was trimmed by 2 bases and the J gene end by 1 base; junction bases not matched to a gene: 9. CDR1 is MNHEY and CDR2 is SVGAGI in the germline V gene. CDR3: CASSYGPGQGLSGNTIYF. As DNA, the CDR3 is TGTGCCAGCAGTTACGGTCCGGGACAGGGACTATCTGGAAACACCATATATTTT.

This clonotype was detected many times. The CDR3 nucleotides are TGTGCCAGCAGCTTCCCCGGACTAGCGGGAGTCAATGAGCAGTTCTTC. It translates to CASSFPGLAGVNEQFF. The chain employs TRBV7-2 and TRBJ2-1; 13 nucleotides match TRBD2. This CDR3 comprises 16 residues. Unmatched junction bases numbered 5, after V lost 3 bases and J lost 6 bases. CDR1 and CDR2 (germline): SGHTA, FQGNSA.

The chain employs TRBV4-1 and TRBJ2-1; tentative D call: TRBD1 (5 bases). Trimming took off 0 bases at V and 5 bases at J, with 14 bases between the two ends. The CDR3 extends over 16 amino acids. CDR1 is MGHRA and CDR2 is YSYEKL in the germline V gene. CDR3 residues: CASSQDLQAVNNEQFF. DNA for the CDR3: TGCGCCAGCAGCCAAGATCTACAGGCCGTAAACAATGAGCAGTTCTTC.

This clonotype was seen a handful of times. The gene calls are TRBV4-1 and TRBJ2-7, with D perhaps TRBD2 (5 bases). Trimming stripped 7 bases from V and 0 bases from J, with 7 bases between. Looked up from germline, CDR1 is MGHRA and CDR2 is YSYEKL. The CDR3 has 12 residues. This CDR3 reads CASMGSSYEQYF. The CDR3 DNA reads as TGCGCCAGCATGGGGAGCTCCTACGAGCAGTACTTC.

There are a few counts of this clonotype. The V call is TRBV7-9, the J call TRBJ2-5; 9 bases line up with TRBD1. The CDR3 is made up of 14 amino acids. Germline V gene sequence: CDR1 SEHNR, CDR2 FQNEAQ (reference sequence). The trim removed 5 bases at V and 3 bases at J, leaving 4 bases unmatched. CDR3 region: CASSLGTGKETQYF. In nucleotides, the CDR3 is TGTGCCAGCAGCCTCGGGACAGGGAAAGAGACCCAGTACTTC.